The rows below give T cell receptor beta chains drawn from one sample of a study of CD8 T cells in ankylosing spondylitis. Using its own MiXCR run on the 5' RACE reads, TCRdb lists one record per CDR3 protein. Among 200,000 to 250,000 distinct CDR3 sequences listed, around 20% were seen once. What was sequenced was blood, either unsorted or a sorted T cell fraction (not recorded which). The receptors were sampled from a male donor with ankylosing spondylitis. Each CDR3 is given with its conserved first and last residue. Each record gives: V gene, J gene, CDR3 length, D gene, clone size, CDR3 DNA, CDR3 protein. D genes are given only for firm matches. Not every row has a clone size; where given, it reads once, few, many or a size class.

V gene: TRBV15; J gene: TRBJ2-7; CDR3 length: 14; D gene: NA; clone size: few; CDR3 DNA: TGTGCCACCAGCGAAACGACTGGGAACTACGAGCAGTACTTC; CDR3 protein: CATSETTGNYEQYF
V gene: TRBV12-3/TRBV12-4; J gene: TRBJ2-7; CDR3 length: 14; D gene: NA; clone size: few; CDR3 DNA: TGTGCCAGCAGTTCCGGGACGGACTCCTACGAGCAGTACTTC; CDR3 protein: CASSSGTDSYEQYF
V gene: TRBV12-3/TRBV12-4; J gene: TRBJ1-5; CDR3 length: 16; D gene: NA; clone size: NA; CDR3 DNA: TGTGCCAGCAGTTTAGCCCCGGTCGCCCCCGATCAGCCCCAGCATTTT; CDR3 protein: CASSLAPVAPDQPQHF
V gene: TRBV7-9; J gene: TRBJ2-2; CDR3 length: 17; D gene: NA; clone size: NA; CDR3 DNA: TGTGCCAGCAGCTTATACCGCGAACTAGCGAACACCGGGGAGCTGTTTTTT; CDR3 protein: CASSLYRELANTGELFF
V gene: TRBV10-3; J gene: TRBJ2-2; CDR3 length: 13; D gene: NA; clone size: NA; CDR3 DNA: TGTGCCATCAGTGAAGCGAACACCGGGGAGCTGTTTTTT; CDR3 protein: CAISEANTGELFF
V gene: TRBV20-1; J gene: TRBJ2-1; CDR3 length: 14; D gene: NA; clone size: few; CDR3 DNA: TGCAGTGCCAAACAAAGGAGCCCGGGCAATGAGCAGTTCTTC; CDR3 protein: CSAKQRSPGNEQFF
V gene: TRBV20-1; J gene: TRBJ1-2; CDR3 length: 16; D gene: NA; clone size: NA; CDR3 DNA: TGCAGTGCATACTGGGACCCTAAAACCACCGACTATGGCTACACCTTC; CDR3 protein: CSAYWDPKTTDYGYTF
V gene: TRBV7-9; J gene: TRBJ1-4; CDR3 length: 16; D gene: NA; clone size: NA; CDR3 DNA: TGTGCCAGCAGCTCCTTGGGCGGCGCAGCTAATGAAAAACTGTTTTTT; CDR3 protein: CASSSLGGAANEKLFF
V gene: TRBV4-3; J gene: TRBJ1-1; CDR3 length: 13; D gene: NA; clone size: NA; CDR3 DNA: TGCGCCAGCAGCCGAAGGGGGGAGTTTGAAGCTTTCTTT; CDR3 protein: CASSRRGEFEAFF
V gene: TRBV7-2; J gene: TRBJ2-7; CDR3 length: 15; D gene: TRBD2; clone size: NA; CDR3 DNA: TGTGCCAGCAGCTTTAATCGCGGGGGGATCTACGAGCAGTACTTC; CDR3 protein: CASSFNRGGIYEQYF
V gene: TRBV11-1; J gene: TRBJ2-7; CDR3 length: 18; D gene: TRBD1; clone size: few; CDR3 DNA: TGTGCCAGCAGCCCGTCAGTAGCTTCCGGGACAGGGAGTTACGAGCAGTACTTC; CDR3 protein: CASSPSVASGTGSYEQYF
V gene: TRBV20-1; J gene: TRBJ1-5; CDR3 length: 12; D gene: NA; clone size: NA; CDR3 DNA: TGCAGTGCTAGAGCCCCTTGTCAGCCCCAGCATTTT; CDR3 protein: CSARAPCQPQHF